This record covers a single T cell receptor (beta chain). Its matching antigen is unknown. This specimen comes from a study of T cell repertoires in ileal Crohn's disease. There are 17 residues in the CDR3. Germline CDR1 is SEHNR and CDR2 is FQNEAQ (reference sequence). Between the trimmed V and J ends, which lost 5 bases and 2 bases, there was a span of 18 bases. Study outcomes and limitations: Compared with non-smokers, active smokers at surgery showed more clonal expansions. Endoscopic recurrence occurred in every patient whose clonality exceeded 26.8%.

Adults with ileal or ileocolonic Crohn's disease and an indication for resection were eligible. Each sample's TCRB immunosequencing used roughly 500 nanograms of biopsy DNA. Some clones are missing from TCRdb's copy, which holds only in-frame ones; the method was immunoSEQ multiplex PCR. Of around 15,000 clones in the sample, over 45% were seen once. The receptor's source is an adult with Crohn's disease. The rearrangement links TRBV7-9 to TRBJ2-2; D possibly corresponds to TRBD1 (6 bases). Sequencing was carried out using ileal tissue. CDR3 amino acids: CASSQSGRQANTGELFF. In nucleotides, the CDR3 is TGTGCCAGCAGCCAATCTGGAAGACAGGCCAACACCGGGGAGCTGTTTTTT.